This T cell receptor (beta chain) is from a study of T cell changes during pregnancy in multiple sclerosis. This table comes from immunoSEQ multiplex PCR, and its TCRdb copy is limited to in-frame clones, with some not included. The table records roughly 39,000 clones, over 90% of them present only once. Trimming took off 11 bases at V and 0 bases at J, with 11 bases between the two ends. The CDR3 is 12 amino acids. The V gene's germline CDR1 is WSHSY and CDR2 SAAADI. Sequences were derived from CD4+ T cells from peripheral blood mononuclear cells, sampled after pregnancy. The TCR was taken from a female donor in good health, enrolled as a control in a pregnancy study. The chain links TRBV10-2 to TRBJ2-7, with D unresolved. As DNA, the CDR3 is TGCGCCTGCCAACTTTACTCCTACGAGCAGTACTTC. Its protein product is CACQLYSYEQYF.